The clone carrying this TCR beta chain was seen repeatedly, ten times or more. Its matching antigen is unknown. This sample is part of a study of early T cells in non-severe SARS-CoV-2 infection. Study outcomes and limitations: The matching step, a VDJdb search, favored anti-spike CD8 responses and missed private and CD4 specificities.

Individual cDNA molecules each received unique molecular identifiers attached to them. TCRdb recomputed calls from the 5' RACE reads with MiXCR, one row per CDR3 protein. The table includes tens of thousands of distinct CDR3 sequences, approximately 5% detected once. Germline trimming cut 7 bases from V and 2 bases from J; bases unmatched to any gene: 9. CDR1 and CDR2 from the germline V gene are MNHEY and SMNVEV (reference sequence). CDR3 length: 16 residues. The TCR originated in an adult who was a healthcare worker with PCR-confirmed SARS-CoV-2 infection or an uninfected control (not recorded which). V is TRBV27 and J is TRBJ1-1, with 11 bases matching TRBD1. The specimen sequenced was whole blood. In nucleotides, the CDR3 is TGTGCCAGCAAGGGGACAGGGGGAAGGCCTAACACTGAAGCTTTCTTT. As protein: CASKGTGGRPNTEAFF.